Listed below are T cell receptor beta chains from one sample, sequenced in a study of control samples from healthy donors and cancer patients. Repertoires were generated with immunoSEQ multiplex PCR, while TCRdb's copy carries only in-frame clones and drops some. The sample yields about 110,000 clones, around nine tenths seen once. Sequences were obtained from blood. These receptors were collected from a human donor in good health. The donor label of this sample is uncertain. Both conserved end residues are part of each CDR3. The D gene is left open where the match is weak. Size tells how often a clone was seen (once, few, many) or the class of an expanded clone, and some rows leave it out.

clone_size: -
j_call: TRBJ1-4
v_call: TRBV3-1/TRBV3-2
d_call: -
cdr3_nt: TGTGCCAGCAGCCAAGTTAGGACTAATGAAAAACTGTTTTTT
cdr3_aa: CASSQVRTNEKLFF

clone_size: few
j_call: TRBJ2-7
v_call: TRBV18
d_call: -
cdr3_nt: TGTGCCAGCTCACCGGCTACTACCTCGGGGGAGCAGTACTTC
cdr3_aa: CASSPATTSGEQYF

clone_size: once
j_call: TRBJ2-7
v_call: TRBV12-3/TRBV12-4
d_call: -
cdr3_nt: TGTGCCACCTCAAAAGGAAACTACGAGCAGTACTTC
cdr3_aa: CATSKGNYEQYF

clone_size: -
j_call: TRBJ2-1
v_call: TRBV5-1
d_call: -
cdr3_nt: TGCGCCAGCAGCCCGTCAAGGGGTTCCCTCGGGTTCTTC
cdr3_aa: CASSPSRGSLGFF

clone_size: -
j_call: TRBJ1-5
v_call: TRBV5-1
d_call: TRBD1
cdr3_nt: TGCGCCAGCAGCGCCGGGACAGAACTAAATCAGCCCCAGCATTTT
cdr3_aa: CASSAGTELNQPQHF

clone_size: -
j_call: TRBJ2-3
v_call: TRBV29-1
d_call: -
cdr3_nt: TGCAGCTCCCGTGACACAATCGGGCCGGATACGCAGTATTTT
cdr3_aa: CSSRDTIGPDTQYF

clone_size: -
j_call: TRBJ1-3
v_call: TRBV19
d_call: -
cdr3_nt: TGTGCCAGTAACTTGGGGTCTGGAAACACCATATATTTT
cdr3_aa: CASNLGSGNTIYF

clone_size: -
j_call: TRBJ1-2
v_call: TRBV6-1
d_call: -
cdr3_nt: TGTGCCAGCAGTGAAACGGCCGTGACAGCCTCTGGCTACACCTTC
cdr3_aa: CASSETAVTASGYTF

clone_size: -
j_call: TRBJ1-2
v_call: TRBV27
d_call: -
cdr3_nt: TGTGCCAGCAGTCCCCTTTCGGGCAGGCCCTATGGCTACACCTTC
cdr3_aa: CASSPLSGRPYGYTF

clone_size: -
j_call: TRBJ1-3
v_call: TRBV6-5
d_call: -
cdr3_nt: TGTGCCAGCAGACTGGACAGCTCTGGAAACACCATATATTTT
cdr3_aa: CASRLDSSGNTIYF

clone_size: -
j_call: TRBJ2-1
v_call: TRBV7-9
d_call: TRBD2
cdr3_nt: TGTGCCAGCAGTCACCCGGCGGGGGGCTCTGACAACAATGAGCAGTTCTTC
cdr3_aa: CASSHPAGGSDNNEQFF

clone_size: -
j_call: TRBJ1-5
v_call: TRBV28
d_call: TRBD1
cdr3_nt: TGTGCCAGCAGTCGGACAGGGGGACAAAATCAGCCCCAGCATTTT
cdr3_aa: CASSRTGGQNQPQHF

clone_size: -
j_call: TRBJ1-6
v_call: TRBV18
d_call: TRBD1
cdr3_nt: TGTGCCAGCTCACCAGGACAGGGGATGAATTCACCCCTCCACTTT
cdr3_aa: CASSPGQGMNSPLHF

clone_size: -
j_call: TRBJ1-5
v_call: TRBV4-1
d_call: -
cdr3_nt: TGCGCCAGCAGCCTTTCGACCCTCTCTAATCAGCCCCAGCATTTT
cdr3_aa: CASSLSTLSNQPQHF

clone_size: -
j_call: TRBJ1-4
v_call: TRBV30
d_call: -
cdr3_nt: TGTGCCTGGAAGACTAATGAAAAACTGTTTTTT
cdr3_aa: CAWKTNEKLFF

clone_size: once
j_call: TRBJ1-1
v_call: TRBV28
d_call: -
cdr3_nt: TGTGCCAGCACCAGGAACACTGAAGCTTTCTTT
cdr3_aa: CASTRNTEAFF

clone_size: -
j_call: TRBJ1-5
v_call: TRBV6-2/TRBV6-3
d_call: -
cdr3_nt: TGTGCCAGCAGTTACTCGAACGGGGAGGATCAGCCCCAGCATTTT
cdr3_aa: CASSYSNGEDQPQHF

clone_size: -
j_call: TRBJ2-1
v_call: TRBV27
d_call: -
cdr3_nt: TGTGCCAGCAGCCCCGCGGGCTCCTACAATGAGCAGTTCTTC
cdr3_aa: CASSPAGSYNEQFF

clone_size: -
j_call: TRBJ1-6
v_call: TRBV6-5
d_call: -
cdr3_nt: TGTGCCAGCAGTTCCTCGGACGGAGCCCGGTGGATGACCCTCCACTTT
cdr3_aa: CASSSSDGARWMTLHF

clone_size: -
j_call: TRBJ1-1
v_call: TRBV19
d_call: -
cdr3_nt: TGTGCCAGTACCCCGCAGATGAACACTGAAGCTTTCTTT
cdr3_aa: CASTPQMNTEAFF

clone_size: -
j_call: TRBJ1-2
v_call: TRBV6-4
d_call: -
cdr3_nt: TGTGCCAGCAGTGACGATGACTATGGCTACACCTTC
cdr3_aa: CASSDDDYGYTF

clone_size: few
j_call: TRBJ1-6
v_call: TRBV13
d_call: -
cdr3_nt: TGTGCCAGCAAATCCCAGGCGGGGGTAAGAAATTCACCCCTCCACTTT
cdr3_aa: CASKSQAGVRNSPLHF